The 2 T cell receptor beta chains given below trace back to one sample, sequenced in a study of cytomegalovirus exposure and HLA in healthy donors. PCR used 60 Vbeta primers and 13 Jbeta primers. Produced via immunoSEQ multiplex PCR; TCRdb's table is partial and in-frame only. Seen here are around 200,000 clones, approximately 79% observed once, and the top ten hold about 1.8%. Sequences were obtained from PBMCs. The source is a young man in good health and CMV-seronegative.

The chain recombines TRBV29-1 with TRBJ2-2; a possible D gene is TRBD1 (5 bases). The length of the CDR3 is 14 residues. V was trimmed by 6 bases and J by 5 bases, leaving 16 bases between them. Germline CDR1 and CDR2: SQVTM and ANQGSEA. CDR3 loop: CSVAATQGTGELFF. In DNA form, the CDR3 reads TGCAGCGTCGCGGCGACTCAGGGAACCGGGGAGCTGTTTTTT.

Regarding this clone: The junction and the germline gene differ at one end; a read error may be behind it. The rearrangement joins TRBV7-9 to TRBJ2-2, with 7 bases matching TRBD2. This CDR3 comprises 15 residues. CDR1 SEHNR and CDR2 FQNEAQ come from the germline V gene (reference sequence). The DNA of the CDR3 is TGTTCCAGCAGCTTAGCGGGCAGGGAAGCCGGGGAGCTGTTTTTT. Its translation: CSSSLAGREAGELFF.